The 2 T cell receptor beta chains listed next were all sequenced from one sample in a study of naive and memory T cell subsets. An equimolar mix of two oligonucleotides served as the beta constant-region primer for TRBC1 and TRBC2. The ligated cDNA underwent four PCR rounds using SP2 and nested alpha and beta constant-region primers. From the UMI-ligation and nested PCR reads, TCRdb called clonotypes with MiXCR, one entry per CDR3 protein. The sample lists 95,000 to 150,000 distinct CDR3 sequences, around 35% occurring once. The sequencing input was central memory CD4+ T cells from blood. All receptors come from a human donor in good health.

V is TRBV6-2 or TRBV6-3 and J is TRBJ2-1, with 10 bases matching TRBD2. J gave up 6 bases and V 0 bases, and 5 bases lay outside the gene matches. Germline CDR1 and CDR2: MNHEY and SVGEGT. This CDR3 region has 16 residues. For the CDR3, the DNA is TGTGCCAGCAGTTACTCGAGGACTAGCGGAACCAATGAGCAGTTCTTC. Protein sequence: CASSYSRTSGTNEQFF.

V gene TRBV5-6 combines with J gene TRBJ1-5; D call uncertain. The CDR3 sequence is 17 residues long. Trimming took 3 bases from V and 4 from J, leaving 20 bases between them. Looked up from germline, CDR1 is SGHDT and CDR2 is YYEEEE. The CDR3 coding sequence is TGTGCCAGCAGCTCCCGGACGGTCATCCGGTCGAATCAGCCCCAGCATTTT. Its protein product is CASSSRTVIRSNQPQHF.